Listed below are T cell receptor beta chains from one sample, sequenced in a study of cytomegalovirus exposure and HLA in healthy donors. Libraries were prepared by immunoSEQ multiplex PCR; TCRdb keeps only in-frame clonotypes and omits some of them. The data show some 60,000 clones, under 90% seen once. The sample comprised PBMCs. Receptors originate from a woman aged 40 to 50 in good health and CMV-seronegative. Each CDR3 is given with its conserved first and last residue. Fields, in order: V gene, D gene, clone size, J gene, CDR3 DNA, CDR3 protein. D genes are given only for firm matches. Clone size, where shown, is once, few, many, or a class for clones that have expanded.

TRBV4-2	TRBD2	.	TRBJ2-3	TGTGCCAGCAGCCAATCCGGGACTAGCGGGACTAGCACAGATACGCAGTATTTT	CASSQSGTSGTSTDTQYF
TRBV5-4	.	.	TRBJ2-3	TGTGCCAGCAGCCCCCGGGGAGGTGGCACAGATACGCAGTATTTT	CASSPRGGGTDTQYF
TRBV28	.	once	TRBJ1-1	TGTGCCAGCAGTTCCCCCCTAGGACAAAACACTGAAGCTTTCTTT	CASSSPLGQNTEAFF
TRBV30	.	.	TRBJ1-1	TGTGCCTGGAGACTCAGGGGCAGGGCTACTGAAGCTTTCTTT	CAWRLRGRATEAFF
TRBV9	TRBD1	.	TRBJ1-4	TGTGCCAGCAGCGTTTTGGACAGGGGAGGTGAAAAACTGTTTTTT	CASSVLDRGGEKLFF
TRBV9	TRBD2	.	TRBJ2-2	TGTGCCAGCAGCGTAGGGACCGGGAGGCTAACCGGGGAGCTGTTTTTT	CASSVGTGRLTGELFF
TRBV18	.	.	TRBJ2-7	TGTGCCAGCTCTTCCTCGAGGGGGGGCCTGGTATACGAGCAGTACTTC	CASSSSRGGLVYEQYF
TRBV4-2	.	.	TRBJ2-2	TGTGCCAGCAGCCGAATCCTTGGCAGCGGAACCGGGGAGCTGTTTTTT	CASSRILGSGTGELFF
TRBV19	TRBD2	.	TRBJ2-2	TGTGCCAGTAGTATTAGGACTAGCGGGAGGGCGAACACCGGGGAGCTGTTTTTT	CASSIRTSGRANTGELFF
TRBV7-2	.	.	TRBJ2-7	TGTGCCAGCAGCTTAACCCCCCGGAGAACCCACGAGCAGTACTTC	CASSLTPRRTHEQYF
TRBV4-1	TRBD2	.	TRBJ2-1	TGCGCCAGCAGCCAATTGGGCGGGAGTCATGAGCAGTTCTTC	CASSQLGGSHEQFF
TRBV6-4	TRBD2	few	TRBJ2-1	TGTGCCAGCAGTGACTCTCTAGCGGGAGGGGGTGAGCAGTTCTTC	CASSDSLAGGGEQFF